A selection of T cell receptor beta chains follows, all from one sample in a study of beta chain features in type 1 diabetes. Clones were sequenced by immunoSEQ multiplex PCR, and TCRdb holds only the in-frame ones, with some missing. The data contain roughly 260,000 clones, 20% of them singletons. Sequencing used naive CD4+ T cells from blood. All receptors come from a middle-aged woman with type 1 diabetes. CDR3s leave out the opening cysteine and the closing phenylalanine or tryptophan. Fields, in order: clone size, V gene, CDR3 protein. Expanded clones get a size class; other rows say once, few or many, or leave the size out.

clone size: NA
V gene: TRBV29-1
CDR3 protein: SVGSGEDTGELF

clone size: NA
V gene: TRBV7-9
CDR3 protein: ASSVGLAETYEQY

clone size: few
V gene: TRBV21-1
CDR3 protein: ASSKERERETQY

clone size: NA
V gene: TRBV19
CDR3 protein: ASSVYSGTGELF

clone size: few
V gene: TRBV4-1
CDR3 protein: ASRGAAEETQY

clone size: NA
V gene: TRBV9
CDR3 protein: ASSAKPQGVEGYT

clone size: NA
V gene: TRBV29-1
CDR3 protein: SVFPGTGGYEQY

clone size: NA
V gene: TRBV11-2
CDR3 protein: ASSYSSGVNEQF

clone size: few
V gene: TRBV7-9
CDR3 protein: ASSLALAVHNEQF

clone size: once
V gene: TRBV5-1
CDR3 protein: ASSTRTGAETQY

clone size: few
V gene: TRBV5-1
CDR3 protein: ASSSEGQTNQPQH

clone size: NA
V gene: TRBV30
CDR3 protein: AWSVNRGWTEAF

clone size: few
V gene: TRBV29-1
CDR3 protein: SVGRGGDQPQH

clone size: few
V gene: TRBV7-2
CDR3 protein: ASSRIRGDSYEQY

clone size: few
V gene: TRBV5-6
CDR3 protein: ASSFTGINSPLH

clone size: few
V gene: TRBV29-1
CDR3 protein: SAERTGRDQF

clone size: NA
V gene: TRBV4-2
CDR3 protein: ASSQDSGSGSGGELF

clone size: NA
V gene: TRBV5-1
CDR3 protein: ASSSAGTSGNEQY

clone size: NA
V gene: TRBV19
CDR3 protein: ASSMEGRETQY

clone size: few
V gene: TRBV14
CDR3 protein: ASSPLGSYNEQF

clone size: NA
V gene: TRBV14
CDR3 protein: ASSQRLAGVNEQF

clone size: NA
V gene: TRBV9
CDR3 protein: ASSAAPGNKGNIQY

clone size: NA
V gene: TRBV28
CDR3 protein: ASSPTGQGGGYT

clone size: NA
V gene: TRBV28
CDR3 protein: ASSSRQARSHNEQF

clone size: NA
V gene: TRBV28
CDR3 protein: ASSLGGLGGVTDTQY

clone size: few
V gene: TRBV29-1
CDR3 protein: SVGGQAATEAF

clone size: NA
V gene: TRBV5-6
CDR3 protein: ASSFLRLQGDLLYEQY

clone size: NA
V gene: TRBV30
CDR3 protein: AWSPGTMGETQY

clone size: few
V gene: TRBV4-3
CDR3 protein: ASSQDGDSGSTDTQY

clone size: NA
V gene: TRBV11-3
CDR3 protein: ASSLGQGGYEQF

clone size: NA
V gene: TRBV28
CDR3 protein: ASSPGTAVYEQY

clone size: few
V gene: TRBV4-1
CDR3 protein: ASSQSRYNQPQH

clone size: few
V gene: TRBV5-1
CDR3 protein: ASSLPAGEMDEQF

clone size: NA
V gene: TRBV4-1
CDR3 protein: ASSQGRTYSNQPQH

clone size: NA
V gene: TRBV29-1
CDR3 protein: SVERQNRDIQY

clone size: NA
V gene: TRBV7-3
CDR3 protein: ASSPGGAEETQY

clone size: NA
V gene: TRBV4-3
CDR3 protein: ASSPRGGVGQETQY

clone size: few
V gene: TRBV14
CDR3 protein: ASSKGLAGLQETQY

clone size: few
V gene: TRBV20-1
CDR3 protein: SARTFYEQY

clone size: few
V gene: TRBV6-1
CDR3 protein: ASSELVTGIGEQY

clone size: few
V gene: TRBV30
CDR3 protein: AWSTGGLYSNQPQH

clone size: few
V gene: TRBV29-1
CDR3 protein: SASGGQGAAEAF

clone size: few
V gene: TRBV20-1
CDR3 protein: SASRVYGYT

clone size: few
V gene: TRBV7-9
CDR3 protein: ASSLRQDYPYNEQF

clone size: few
V gene: TRBV28
CDR3 protein: ASSTHRGTYEQY